A single T cell receptor beta chain is shown here with its context. The data were taken from a study of cytomegalovirus exposure and HLA in healthy donors. It was with 60 Vbeta and 13 Jbeta primers that the PCR ran. Assay used: immunoSEQ multiplex PCR; TCRdb lists only in-frame clones, some missing. The repertoire consists of about 190,000 clones, with roughly 77% occurring once and the leading ten covering approximately 5%. Sequenced sample: PBMCs. This clonotype was sampled from a man aged 25 to 40 in good health and CMV-seropositive.

CDR3 amino acids: CASSRGTYEQYF. The CDR3 region has the DNA TGTGCCAGCAGTAGAGGGACCTACGAGCAGTACTTC. The chain carries TRBV27 and TRBJ2-7, with D possibly being TRBD2 (5 bases). Trimming removed 5 bases from V and 2 bases from J, with 7 bases in between. This CDR3 region has 12 residues. CDR1 and CDR2 from the germline V gene are MNHEY and SMNVEV (reference sequence).